This paragraph reports one TCR beta chain. Its antigen is unknown. These data are taken from a study of long-term antiretroviral therapy in people with HIV. For the study at large: Samples collected earliest predate the 2015 immediate-ART recommendation by about a decade. Study-wide points: Information pertaining to ART adherence, viral resistance or therapeutic modifications was not obtained. Upon ART, diversity increased but remained lower than transplant donor controls.

This was the immunoSEQ v3.0 assay at survey level. Assay used: immunoSEQ multiplex PCR; TCRdb lists only in-frame clones, some missing. The sample records about 19,000 clones, just over 75% being singletons. V lost 0 bases, J lost 4 bases, and 12 bases lay in between. Germline V gene data show CDR1 as GTSNPN and CDR2 as SVGIG (reference sequence). The CDR3 contains 15 residues. The material sequenced was unsorted PBMCs, taken 0.5 years before starting antiretroviral therapy. This clonotype was obtained from a woman aged 45-59 years with HIV. J is TRBJ1-4 and V is TRBV30, with D unclear. CDR3 DNA sequence: TGTGCCTGGAGTGTACGAAAGGGTTTTAATGAAAAACTGTTTTTT. Translating gives CAWSVRKGFNEKLFF.